The 17 T cell receptor beta chains below come from one sample, sequenced in a study of identical twins. TCRdb re-analysed the 5' RACE reads in MiXCR, keeping a single row per CDR3 protein. Of about 240,000 distinct CDR3 sequences listed, 8% to 11% are singletons. Sequencing was carried out using memory T cells sorted from blood. Source of these receptors: a man aged 50 or older in good health.

This clonotype was seen repeatedly, ten times or more. The genes are TRBV11-3 and TRBJ2-1; 12 bases map to TRBD2. CDR1 is SGHNT, CDR2 YENEEA, per germline. With V trimmed by 4 bases and J by 5 bases, 6 bases remained unmatched. This CDR3 is built from 16 residues. The CDR3 sequence: CASSSRTSGNHNEQFF. The CDR3 nucleotides are TGTGCCAGCAGCTCCCGGACTAGCGGGAACCACAATGAGCAGTTCTTC. Supplemented by reference TRBV11-3 and TRBJ2-1, the full variable domain reads EAGVVQSPRYKIIEKKQPVAFWCNPISGHNTLYWYLQNLGQGPELLIRYENEEAVDDSQLPKDRFSAERLKGVDSTLKIQPAELGDSAVYLCASSSRTSGNHNEQFFGPGTRLTVL.

CDR3 DNA sequence: TGCAGTGCTCCCCGGGACAGGTACACCGGGGAGCTGTTTTTT. Residues: CSAPRDRYTGELFF. The V and J genes are TRBV20-1 and TRBJ2-2; 8 nucleotides align to TRBD1. The CDR3 extends over 14 amino acids. Germline CDR1 and CDR2: DFQATT and SNEGSKA (reference sequence). The V segment lost 5 bases and the J segment 3 bases; nucleotides outside the gene matches: 5.

In this sample, this clonotype turned up many times. The rearrangement links TRBV5-1 to TRBJ1-1; D might be TRBD1 (6 bases). The CDR3 has 14 amino acids. CDR1 is SGHRS, CDR2 YFSETQ, per germline. With 0 bases removed from V and 10 bases from J, the gap between germline ends came to 16 bases. The CDR3 nucleotides read TGCGCCAGCAGCTTGGCCGAGGGGACAAGTGGAGCTTTCTTT. The encoded protein is CASSLAEGTSGAFF. Using reference TRBV5-1 and TRBJ1-1 for the parts outside the CDR3, the full variable domain is KAGVTQTPRYLIKTRGQQVTLSCSPISGHRSVSWYQQTPGQGLQFLFEYFSETQRNKGNFPGRFSGRQFSNSRSEMNVSTLELGDSALYLCASSLAEGTSGAFFGQGTRLTVV.

This clonotype has a count of ten or more. The chain joins TRBV12-3 or TRBV12-4 to TRBJ1-2; a possible D gene is TRBD1 (5 bases). The CDR3 length is 13 residues. Trimming removed 7 bases at V and 8 bases at J, with 17 bases between. In DNA form, the CDR3 reads TGTGCCAGCACCCAGGGAACACTGGGCGGCTACACCTTC. Protein sequence: CASTQGTLGGYTF.

This clonotype was detected ten times or more. The rearrangement uses TRBV7-9 and TRBJ2-2, with TRBD2 as a possible D gene (5 bases). The CDR3 spans 15 residues. CDR1 and CDR2 (germline): SEHNR, FQNEAQ (reference sequence). The V end lost 7 bases, the J end lost 3 bases, and 15 bases lay between the germline ends. The CDR3 loop reads CASTPRSGDTGELFF. The CDR3 DNA is TGTGCCAGCACTCCCCGGAGCGGAGACACCGGGGAGCTGTTTTTT. The whole variable domain, filled in from reference TRBV7-9 and TRBJ2-2, reads DTGVSQNPRHKITKRGQNVTFRCDPISEHNRLYWYRQTLGQGPEFLTYFQNEAQLEKSRLLSDRFSAERPKGSFSTLEIQRTEQGDSAMYLCASTPRSGDTGELFFGEGSRLTVL.

The chain recombines TRBV4-1 with TRBJ2-5; possible D gene TRBD1, 5 bases. CDR1 and CDR2 (germline): MGHRA, YSYEKL. This CDR3 is 14 amino acids long. V dropped 4 bases and J dropped 5 bases, with 14 bases sitting between them. This chain's CDR3 is CASSPPAGSETQYF. CDR3 nucleotide sequence: TGCGCCAGCAGCCCCCCGGCAGGGTCGGAGACCCAGTACTTC.

At least ten counts were recorded for this clonotype. The CDR3 sequence: CSVGQGSSGANVLTF. The CDR3 DNA reads as TGCAGCGTTGGGCAGGGGAGCTCTGGGGCCAACGTCCTGACTTTC. V and J are TRBV29-1 and TRBJ2-6, with D possibly matching TRBD1 (6 bases). V shed 4 bases and J shed 0 bases, with 10 bases lying between them. The CDR3 is 15 residues long. Germline values: CDR1 SQVTM, CDR2 ANQGSEA.

This clonotype was observed a handful of times. The chain uses TRBV7-2 and TRBJ1-4, with D maybe TRBD1 (6 bases). The germline V gene encodes CDR1 SGHTA and CDR2 FQGNSA. V lost 5 bases, J lost 5 bases, and 12 bases lay in between. This CDR3 comprises 14 residues. CDR3 in DNA: TGTGCCAGCAGCCCCCTGGGGGCCAATGAAAAACTGTTTTTT. Amino acid sequence: CASSPLGANEKLFF.

This clonotype showed up just a few times. This rearrangement joins TRBV9 to TRBJ2-1; 7 bases are shared with TRBD2. This CDR3 is built from 15 residues. The J segment lost 9 bases and the V segment lost 2 bases, leaving 11 bases of the junction unmatched. Germline V gives CDR1 SGDLS, CDR2 YYNGEE. CDR3 coding DNA: TGTGCCAGCAGCGTTTCCGGGACTACATTCACTGAGCAGTTCTTC. Its protein product is CASSVSGTTFTEQFF.

This clonotype was detected many times. The chain links TRBV28 to TRBJ1-5, with 9 bases that match TRBD1. Germline V gene lookup returns CDR1 MDHEN and CDR2 SYDVKM. This CDR3 spans 15 amino acids. The V segment lost 8 bases and the J segment 5 bases; nucleotides outside the gene matches: 10. The CDR3 protein is CASDYTNRGHQPQHF. The CDR3, as DNA: TGTGCCAGCGACTACACTAACAGGGGGCATCAGCCCCAGCATTTT.

This chain links TRBV5-1 with TRBJ2-7, with D perhaps being TRBD1 or TRBD2 (5 bases each). Trimming shortened V by 7 bases and J by 3 bases, and 11 bases separated the two germline ends. CDR3 length equals 12 residues. Germline V CDR1 and CDR2: SGHRS, YFSETQ. This CDR3 is CASRGANYEQYF. The DNA of the CDR3 is TGCGCCAGCCGGGGCGCGAACTACGAGCAGTACTTC.

CDR3 bases: TGTGCCAGTGGAGACGGACAGGGAACTATTGAGCAGTTCTTC. This encodes CASGDGQGTIEQFF. The chain links TRBV19 to TRBJ2-1; 8 positions agree with TRBD1. V lost 8 bases, J lost 9 bases, and 12 bases stayed unmatched. The CDR3 sequence is 14 residues long. Germline CDR1 is LNHDA and CDR2 is SQIVND (reference sequence).

This sequence joins TRBV18 and TRBJ2-1; D not resolved. Germline CDR1 and CDR2: KGHSH and LQKENI. The CDR3 extends over 15 amino acids. With 2 bases removed from V and 0 bases from J, the gap between germline ends came to 8 bases. Written as DNA, the CDR3 is TGTGCCAGCTCACCAGGGTTAAGCTCCTACAATGAGCAGTTCTTC. It codes for CASSPGLSSYNEQFF.

This clonotype has ten or more counts. The rearrangement links TRBV20-1 to TRBJ2-1; 7 nucleotides align to TRBD1. V shed 6 bases and J 6 bases; nucleotides not matched to a gene: 11. Germline values: CDR1 DFQATT, CDR2 SNEGSKA (reference sequence). The CDR3 loop spans 14 amino acids. The CDR3 coding sequence is TGCAGTGCCCCGAGACAGGGCTCTCGCAATGAGCAGTTCTTC. Protein product: CSAPRQGSRNEQFF.

V gene TRBV20-1 combines with J gene TRBJ2-2, with 12 bases that match TRBD2. Germline CDR1 reads DFQATT; CDR2 reads SNEGSKA (reference sequence). J was trimmed by 0 bases and V by 1 base; bases with no gene match: 9. The CDR3 is 19 amino acids. Here the CDR3 reads CSARAVPGLAGANTGELFF. In nucleotides, the CDR3 is TGCAGTGCTAGAGCCGTCCCGGGACTAGCGGGCGCGAACACCGGGGAGCTGTTTTTT.

This clonotype has a count of ten or more. The genes are TRBV12-3 or TRBV12-4 and TRBJ2-3; TRBD2 matches 11 bases. The CDR3 spans 15 residues. Trimming took 7 bases from V and 4 from J; bases not matched to a gene: 7. CDR3 nucleotides: TGTGCCAGCAACATAGCGGGGGGGTCCCCAGATACGCAGTATTTT. As protein: CASNIAGGSPDTQYF.

This clonotype was observed a handful of times. The chain has TRBV18 and TRBJ1-1; 7 bases align to TRBD1. This CDR3 contains 14 residues. Per germline, CDR1 KGHSH and CDR2 LQKENI. With 4 bases clipped from V and 2 bases from J, the junction kept 4 bases outside the gene matches. CDR3 coding DNA: TGTGCCAGCTCACGAGGACAGGAAAACACTGAAGCTTTCTTT. Translated, it gives CASSRGQENTEAFF.